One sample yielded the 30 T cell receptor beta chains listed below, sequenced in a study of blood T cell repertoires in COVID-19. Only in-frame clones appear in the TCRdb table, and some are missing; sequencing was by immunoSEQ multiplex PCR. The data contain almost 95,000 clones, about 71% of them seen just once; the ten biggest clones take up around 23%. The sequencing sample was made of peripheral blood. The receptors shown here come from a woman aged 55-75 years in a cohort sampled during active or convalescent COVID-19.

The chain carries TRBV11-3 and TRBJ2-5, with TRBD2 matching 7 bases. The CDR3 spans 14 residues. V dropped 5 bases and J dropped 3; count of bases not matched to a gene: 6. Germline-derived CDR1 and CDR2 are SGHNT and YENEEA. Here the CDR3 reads CASSQRAGEETQYF. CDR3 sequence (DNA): TGTGCCAGCAGCCAAAGGGCGGGAGAAGAGACCCAGTACTTC.

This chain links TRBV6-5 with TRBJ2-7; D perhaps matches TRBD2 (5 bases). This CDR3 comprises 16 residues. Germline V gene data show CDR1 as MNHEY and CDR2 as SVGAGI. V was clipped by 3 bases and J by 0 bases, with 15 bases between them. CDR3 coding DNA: TGTGCCAGCAGTTATTTTATCCTAGCACGCTCCTACGAGCAGTACTTC. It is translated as CASSYFILARSYEQYF.

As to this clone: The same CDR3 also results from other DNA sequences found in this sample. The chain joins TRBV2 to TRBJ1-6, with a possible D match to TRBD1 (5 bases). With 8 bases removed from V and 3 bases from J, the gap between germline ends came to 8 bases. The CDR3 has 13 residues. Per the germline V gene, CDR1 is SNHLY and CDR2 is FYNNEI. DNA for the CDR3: TGTGCCAGCCGCGACAGCTATAATTCACCCCTCCACTTT. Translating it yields CASRDSYNSPLHF.

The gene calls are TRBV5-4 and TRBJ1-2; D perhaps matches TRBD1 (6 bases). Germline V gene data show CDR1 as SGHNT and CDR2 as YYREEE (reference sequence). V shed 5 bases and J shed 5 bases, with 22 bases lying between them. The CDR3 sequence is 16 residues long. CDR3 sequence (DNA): TGTGCCAGCAGTTCGGGACAAGGCGCTATGTGGTATGGCTACACCTTC. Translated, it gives CASSSGQGAMWYGYTF.

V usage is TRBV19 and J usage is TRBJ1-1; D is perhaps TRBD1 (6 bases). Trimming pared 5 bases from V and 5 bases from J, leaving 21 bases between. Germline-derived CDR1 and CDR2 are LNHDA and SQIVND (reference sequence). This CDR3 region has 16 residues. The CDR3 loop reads CASSAYRGGIGTEAFF. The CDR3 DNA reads TGTGCCAGTAGTGCGTACCGAGGGGGAATAGGAACTGAAGCTTTCTTT.

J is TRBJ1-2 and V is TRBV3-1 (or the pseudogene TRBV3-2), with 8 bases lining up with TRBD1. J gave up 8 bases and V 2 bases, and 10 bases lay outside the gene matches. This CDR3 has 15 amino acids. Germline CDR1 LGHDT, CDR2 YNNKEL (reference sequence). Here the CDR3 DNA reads TGTGCCAGCAGCCAAACTTATCAGGGGGCAGGAGGCTACACCTTC. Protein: CASSQTYQGAGGYTF.

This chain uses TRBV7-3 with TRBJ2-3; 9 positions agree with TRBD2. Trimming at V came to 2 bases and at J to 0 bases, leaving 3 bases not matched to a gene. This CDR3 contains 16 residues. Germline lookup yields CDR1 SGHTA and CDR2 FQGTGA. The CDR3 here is CASSLGTSSSTDTQYF. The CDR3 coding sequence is TGTGCCAGCAGCTTAGGGACTAGCTCTAGCACAGATACGCAGTATTTT.

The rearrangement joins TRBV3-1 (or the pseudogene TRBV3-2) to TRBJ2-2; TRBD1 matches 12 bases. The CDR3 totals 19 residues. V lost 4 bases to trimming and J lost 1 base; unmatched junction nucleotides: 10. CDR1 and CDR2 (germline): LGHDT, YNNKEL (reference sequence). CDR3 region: CASSPRWGQGAENTGELFF. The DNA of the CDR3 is TGTGCCAGCAGCCCCCGGTGGGGACAGGGGGCGGAGAACACCGGGGAGCTGTTTTTT.

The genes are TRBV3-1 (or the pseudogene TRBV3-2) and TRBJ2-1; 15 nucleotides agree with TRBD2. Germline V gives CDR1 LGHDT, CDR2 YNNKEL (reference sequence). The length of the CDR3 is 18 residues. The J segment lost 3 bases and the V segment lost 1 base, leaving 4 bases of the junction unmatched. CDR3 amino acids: CASSQGPGLAGGYNEQFF. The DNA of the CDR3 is TGTGCCAGCAGCCAAGGACCGGGACTAGCGGGGGGCTACAATGAGCAGTTCTTC.

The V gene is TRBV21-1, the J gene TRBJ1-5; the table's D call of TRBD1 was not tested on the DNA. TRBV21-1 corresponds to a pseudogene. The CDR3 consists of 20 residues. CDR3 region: CASSKPGQNFEENSNQPQHF. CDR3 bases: TGTGCCAGCAGCAAGCCGGGACAAAATTTTGAGGAAAATAGCAATCAGCCCCAGCATTTT.

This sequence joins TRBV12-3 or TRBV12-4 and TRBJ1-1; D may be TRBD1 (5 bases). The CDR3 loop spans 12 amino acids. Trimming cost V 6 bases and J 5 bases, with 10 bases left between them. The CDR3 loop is CASSLKGTEAFF. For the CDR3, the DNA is TGTGCCAGCAGCCTTAAGGGGACTGAAGCTTTCTTT.

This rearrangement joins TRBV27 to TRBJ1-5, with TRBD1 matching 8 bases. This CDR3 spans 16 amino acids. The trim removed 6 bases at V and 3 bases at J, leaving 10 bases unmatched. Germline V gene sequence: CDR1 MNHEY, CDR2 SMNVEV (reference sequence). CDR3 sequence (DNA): TGTGCCAGCAGCCCGGCTCAGGACAGGGTCAATCAGCCCCAGCATTTT. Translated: CASSPAQDRVNQPQHF.

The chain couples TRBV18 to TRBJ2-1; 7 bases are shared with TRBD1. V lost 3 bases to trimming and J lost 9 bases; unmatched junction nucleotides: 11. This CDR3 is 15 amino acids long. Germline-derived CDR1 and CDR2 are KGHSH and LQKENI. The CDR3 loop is CASSPRQGETSEQFF. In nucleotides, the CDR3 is TGTGCCAGCTCACCTCGGCAGGGGGAAACGAGTGAGCAGTTCTTC. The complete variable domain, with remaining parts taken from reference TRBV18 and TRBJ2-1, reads NAGVMQNPRHLVRRRGQEARLRCSPMKGHSHVYWYRQLPEEGLKFMVYLQKENIIDESGMPKERFSAEFPKEGPSILRIQQVVRGDSAAYFCASSPRQGETSEQFFGPGTRLTVL.

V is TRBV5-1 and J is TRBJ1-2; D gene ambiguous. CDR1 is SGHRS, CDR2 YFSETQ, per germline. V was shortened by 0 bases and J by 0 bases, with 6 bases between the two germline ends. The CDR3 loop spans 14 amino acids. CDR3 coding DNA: TGCGCCAGCAGCTTGGGACAACCTAACTATGGCTACACCTTC. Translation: CASSLGQPNYGYTF.

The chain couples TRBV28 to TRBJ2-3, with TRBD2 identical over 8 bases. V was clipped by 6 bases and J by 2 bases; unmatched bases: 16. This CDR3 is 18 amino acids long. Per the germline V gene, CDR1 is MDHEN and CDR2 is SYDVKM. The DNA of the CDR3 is TGTGCCAGCAGGCCCCCCCTAGGGAGCGGGGGTTTCACAGATACGCAGTATTTT. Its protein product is CASRPPLGSGGFTDTQYF. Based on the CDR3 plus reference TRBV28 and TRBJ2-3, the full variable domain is DVKVTQSSRYLVKRTGEKVFLECVQDMDHENMFWYRQDPGLGLRLIYFSYDVKMKEKGDIPEGYSVSREKKERFSLILESASTNQTSMYLCASRPPLGSGGFTDTQYFGPGTRLTVL.

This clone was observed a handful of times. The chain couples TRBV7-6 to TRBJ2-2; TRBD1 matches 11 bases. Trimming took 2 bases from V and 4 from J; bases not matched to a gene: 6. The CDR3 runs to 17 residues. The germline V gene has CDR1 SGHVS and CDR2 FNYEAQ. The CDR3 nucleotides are TGTGCCAGCAGCTTATTCCGGACAGGGGGCATCACCGGGGAGCTGTTTTTT. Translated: CASSLFRTGGITGELFF.

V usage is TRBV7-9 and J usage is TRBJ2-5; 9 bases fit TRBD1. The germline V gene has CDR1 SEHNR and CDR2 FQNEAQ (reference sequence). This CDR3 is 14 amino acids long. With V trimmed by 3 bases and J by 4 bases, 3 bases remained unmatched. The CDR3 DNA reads TGTGCCAGCAGCTTTACAGGGGGCCGAGAGACCCAGTACTTC. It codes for CASSFTGGRETQYF.

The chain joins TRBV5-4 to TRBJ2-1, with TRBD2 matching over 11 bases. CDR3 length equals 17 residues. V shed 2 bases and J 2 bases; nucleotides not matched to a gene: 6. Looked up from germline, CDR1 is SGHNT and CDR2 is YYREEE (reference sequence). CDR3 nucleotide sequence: TGTGCCAGCAGCTTACTTAGCGGGGGGGCCACCTACAATGAGCAGTTCTTC. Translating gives CASSLLSGGATYNEQFF.

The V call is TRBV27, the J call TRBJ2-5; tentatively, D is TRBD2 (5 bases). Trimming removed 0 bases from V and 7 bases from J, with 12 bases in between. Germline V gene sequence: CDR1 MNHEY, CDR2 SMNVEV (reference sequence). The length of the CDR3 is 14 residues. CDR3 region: CASSLSRGWGTQYF. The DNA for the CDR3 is TGTGCCAGCAGTTTATCGAGAGGGTGGGGGACCCAGTACTTC.

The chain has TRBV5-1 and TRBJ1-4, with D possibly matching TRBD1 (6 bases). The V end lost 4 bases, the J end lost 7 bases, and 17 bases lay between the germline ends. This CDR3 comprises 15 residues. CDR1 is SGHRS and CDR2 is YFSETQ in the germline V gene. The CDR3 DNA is TGCGCCAGCAGCCTATGGACAGCGTCAGGTGAAAAACTGTTTTTT. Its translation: CASSLWTASGEKLFF.

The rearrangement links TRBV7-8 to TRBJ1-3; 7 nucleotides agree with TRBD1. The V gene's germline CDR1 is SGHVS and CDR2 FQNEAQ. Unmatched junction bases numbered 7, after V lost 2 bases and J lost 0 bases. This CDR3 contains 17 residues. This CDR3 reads CASSLFRGPSSGNTIYF. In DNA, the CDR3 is TGTGCCAGCAGCTTATTTAGGGGGCCCAGCTCTGGAAACACCATATATTTT. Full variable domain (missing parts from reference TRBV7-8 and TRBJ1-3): GAGVSQSPRYKVAKRGQDVALRCDPISGHVSLFWYQQALGQGPEFLTYFQNEAQLDKSGLPSDRFFAERPEGSVSTLKIQRTQQEDSAVYLCASSLFRGPSSGNTIYFGEGSWLTVV.

CDR3 protein: CASSFMGEDTEAFF. Here the CDR3 DNA reads TGCGCCAGCAGCTTTATGGGGGAGGACACTGAAGCTTTCTTT. The chain has TRBV5-1 and TRBJ1-1, with a tentative D call TRBD1 (5 bases). This CDR3 is built from 14 residues. V gave up 2 bases and J gave up 3 bases, with 11 bases separating them. CDR1 and CDR2 from the germline V gene are SGHRS and YFSETQ. Combining the CDR3 with reference TRBV5-1 and TRBJ1-1 gives the whole variable domain KAGVTQTPRYLIKTRGQQVTLSCSPISGHRSVSWYQQTPGQGLQFLFEYFSETQRNKGNFPGRFSGRQFSNSRSEMNVSTLELGDSALYLCASSFMGEDTEAFFGQGTRLTVV.

CDR3 sequence reads: CASKGISGNYGYTF. The CDR3 nucleotides read TGTGCCAGCAAAGGCATTTCGGGGAACTATGGCTACACCTTC. The genes are TRBV2 and TRBJ1-2; D not certain. V was clipped by 7 bases and J by 2 bases, with 14 bases between them. Germline V CDR1 and CDR2: SNHLY, FYNNEI. CDR3 size: 14 residues.

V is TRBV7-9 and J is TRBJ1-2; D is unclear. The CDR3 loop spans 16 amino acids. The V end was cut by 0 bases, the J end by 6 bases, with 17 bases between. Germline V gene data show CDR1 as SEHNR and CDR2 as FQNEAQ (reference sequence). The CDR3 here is CASSLASVTRWNGYTF. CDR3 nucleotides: TGTGCCAGCAGCTTAGCGTCGGTGACAAGGTGGAATGGCTACACCTTC.

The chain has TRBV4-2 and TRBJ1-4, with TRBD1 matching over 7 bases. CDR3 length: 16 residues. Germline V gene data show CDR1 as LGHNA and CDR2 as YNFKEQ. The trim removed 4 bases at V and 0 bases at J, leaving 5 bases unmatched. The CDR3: CASSLETGATNEKLFF. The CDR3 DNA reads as TGTGCCAGCAGCCTGGAAACAGGGGCAACTAATGAAAAACTGTTTTTT.

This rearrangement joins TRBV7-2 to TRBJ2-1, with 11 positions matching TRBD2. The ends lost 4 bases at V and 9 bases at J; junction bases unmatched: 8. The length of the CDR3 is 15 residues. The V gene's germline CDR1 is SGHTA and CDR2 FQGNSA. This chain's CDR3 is CASSYRIAGGREQFF. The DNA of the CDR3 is TGTGCCAGCAGCTACCGGATAGCGGGGGGGCGTGAGCAGTTCTTC. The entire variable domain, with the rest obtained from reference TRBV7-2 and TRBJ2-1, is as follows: GAGVSQSPSNKVTEKGKDVELRCDPISGHTALYWYRQSLGQGLEFLIYFQGNSAPDKSGLPSDRFSAERTGGSVSTLTIQRTQQEDSAVYLCASSYRIAGGREQFFGPGTRLTVL.

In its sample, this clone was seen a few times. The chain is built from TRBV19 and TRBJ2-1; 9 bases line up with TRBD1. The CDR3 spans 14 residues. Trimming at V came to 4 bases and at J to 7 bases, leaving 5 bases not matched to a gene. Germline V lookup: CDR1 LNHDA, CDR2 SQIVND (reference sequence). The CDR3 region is CASSTTGGGNEQFF. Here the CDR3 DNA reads TGTGCCAGTAGTACGACAGGGGGAGGAAATGAGCAGTTCTTC.

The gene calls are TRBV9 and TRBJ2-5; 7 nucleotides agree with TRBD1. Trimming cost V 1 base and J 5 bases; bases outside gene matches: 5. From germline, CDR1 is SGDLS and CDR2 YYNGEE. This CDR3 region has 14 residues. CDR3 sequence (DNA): TGTGCCAGCAGCGTAAACACAGGGGAGGAGACCCAGTACTTC. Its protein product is CASSVNTGEETQYF.

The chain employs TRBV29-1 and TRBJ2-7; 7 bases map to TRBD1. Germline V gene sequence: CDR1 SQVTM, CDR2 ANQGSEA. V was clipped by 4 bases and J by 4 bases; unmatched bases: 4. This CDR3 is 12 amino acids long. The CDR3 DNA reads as TGCAGCGTTGTCAGGGGGTCTTACGAGCAGTACTTC. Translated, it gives CSVVRGSYEQYF.

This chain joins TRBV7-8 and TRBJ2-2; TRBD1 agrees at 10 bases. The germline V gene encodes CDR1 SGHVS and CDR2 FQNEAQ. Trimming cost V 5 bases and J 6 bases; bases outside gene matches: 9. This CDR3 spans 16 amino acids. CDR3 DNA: TGTGCCAGCAGCCCCCGGGACAGGGGCGTACCCGGGGAGCTGTTTTTT. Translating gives CASSPRDRGVPGELFF.